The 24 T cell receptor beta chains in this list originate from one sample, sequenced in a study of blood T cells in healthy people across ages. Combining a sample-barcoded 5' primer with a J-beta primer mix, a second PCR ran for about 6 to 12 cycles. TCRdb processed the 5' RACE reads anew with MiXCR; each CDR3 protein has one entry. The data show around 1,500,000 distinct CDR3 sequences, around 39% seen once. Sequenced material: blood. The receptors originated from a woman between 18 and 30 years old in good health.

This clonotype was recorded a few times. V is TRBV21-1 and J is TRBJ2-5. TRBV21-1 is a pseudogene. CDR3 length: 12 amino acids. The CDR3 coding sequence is TGTGCCAGCAGCAAAGGGAAAGAGACCCAGTACTTC. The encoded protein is CASSKGKETQYF.

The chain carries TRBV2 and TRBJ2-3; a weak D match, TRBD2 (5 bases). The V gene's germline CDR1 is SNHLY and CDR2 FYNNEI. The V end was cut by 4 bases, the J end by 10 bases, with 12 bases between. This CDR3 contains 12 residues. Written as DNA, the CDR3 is TGTGCCAGCAGTGTGGACGGGATAGCGCAGTATTTT. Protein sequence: CASSVDGIAQYF.

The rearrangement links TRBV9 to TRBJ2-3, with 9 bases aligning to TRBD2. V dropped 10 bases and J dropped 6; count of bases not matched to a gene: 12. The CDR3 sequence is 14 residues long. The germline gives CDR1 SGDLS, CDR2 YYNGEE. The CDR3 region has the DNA TGTGCCGACAGCGTGGCGGGGGGGCCGGATACGCAGTATTTT. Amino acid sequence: CADSVAGGPDTQYF.

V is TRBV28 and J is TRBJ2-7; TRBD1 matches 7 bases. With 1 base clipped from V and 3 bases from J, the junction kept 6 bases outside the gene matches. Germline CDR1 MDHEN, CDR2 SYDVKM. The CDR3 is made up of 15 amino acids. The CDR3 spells CASSLYGPGGYEQYF. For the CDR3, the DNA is TGTGCCAGCAGTTTATATGGGCCAGGGGGCTACGAGCAGTACTTC.

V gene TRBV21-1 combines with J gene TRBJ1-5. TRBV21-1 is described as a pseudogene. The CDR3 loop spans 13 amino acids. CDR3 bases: TGTGCCAGCAGCACTAACACGGAACAGCCCCAGCATTTT. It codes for CASSTNTEQPQHF.

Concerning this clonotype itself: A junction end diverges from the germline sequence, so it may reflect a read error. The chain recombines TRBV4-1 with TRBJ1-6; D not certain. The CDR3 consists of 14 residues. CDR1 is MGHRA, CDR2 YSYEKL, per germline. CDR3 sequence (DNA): TGCGCCAACAGCCAAGAGCGGTACGTCGGGGCCCTCCACTTT. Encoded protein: CANSQERYVGALHF.

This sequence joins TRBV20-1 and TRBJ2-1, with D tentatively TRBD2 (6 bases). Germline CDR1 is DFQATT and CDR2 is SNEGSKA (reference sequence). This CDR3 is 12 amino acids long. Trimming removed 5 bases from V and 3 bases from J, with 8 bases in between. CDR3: CSARDFYNEQFF. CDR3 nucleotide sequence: TGCAGTGCTCGGGACTTCTACAATGAGCAGTTCTTC.

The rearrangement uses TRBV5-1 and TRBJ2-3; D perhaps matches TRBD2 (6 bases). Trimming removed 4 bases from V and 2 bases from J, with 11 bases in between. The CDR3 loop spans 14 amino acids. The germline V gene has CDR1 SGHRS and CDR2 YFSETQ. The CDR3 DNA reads TGCGCCAGCAGCCCCGTAGCGGCCACAGATACGCAGTATTTT. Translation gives CASSPVAATDTQYF.

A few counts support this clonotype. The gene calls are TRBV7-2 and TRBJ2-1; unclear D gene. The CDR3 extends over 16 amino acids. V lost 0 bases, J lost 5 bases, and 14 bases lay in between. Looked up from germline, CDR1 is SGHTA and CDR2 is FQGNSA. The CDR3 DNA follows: TGTGCCAGCAGCTTAGCGTCAGGAGTCCTCAACAATGAGCAGTTCTTC. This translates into CASSLASGVLNNEQFF.

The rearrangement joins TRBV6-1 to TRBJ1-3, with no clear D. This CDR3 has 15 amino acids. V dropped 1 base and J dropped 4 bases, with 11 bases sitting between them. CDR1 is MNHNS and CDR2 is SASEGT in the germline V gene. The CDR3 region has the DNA TGTGCCAGCAGTGAAGGGGCCCGAACCGGAAACACCATATATTTT. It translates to CASSEGARTGNTIYF.

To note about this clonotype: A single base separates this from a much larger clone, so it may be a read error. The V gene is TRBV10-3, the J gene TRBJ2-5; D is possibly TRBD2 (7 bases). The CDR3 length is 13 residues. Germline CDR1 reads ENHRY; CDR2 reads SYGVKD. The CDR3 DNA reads TGTGCCACTCAAGGGGGGGAACAAGAGACCCCGTACTTC. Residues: CATQGGEQETPYF.

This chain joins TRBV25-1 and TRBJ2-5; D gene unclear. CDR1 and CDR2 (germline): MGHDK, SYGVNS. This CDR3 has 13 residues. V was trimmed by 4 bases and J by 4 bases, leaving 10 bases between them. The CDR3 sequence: CASSGVRGETQYF. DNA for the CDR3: TGTGCCAGCAGTGGGGTCAGAGGAGAGACCCAGTACTTC.

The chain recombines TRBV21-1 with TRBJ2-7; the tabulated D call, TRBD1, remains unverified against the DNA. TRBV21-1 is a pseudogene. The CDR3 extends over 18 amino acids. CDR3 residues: CASSKATRPMNNSYEQYF. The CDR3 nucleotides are TGTGCCAGCAGCAAAGCGACCCGCCCTATGAACAACTCCTACGAGCAGTACTTC.

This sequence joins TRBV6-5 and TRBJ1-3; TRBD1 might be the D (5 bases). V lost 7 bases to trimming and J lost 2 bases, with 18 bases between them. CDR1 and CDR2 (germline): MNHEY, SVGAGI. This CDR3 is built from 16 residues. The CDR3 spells CASTSDTTAAGNTIYF. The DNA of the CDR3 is TGTGCCAGCACCTCGGACACCACAGCGGCTGGAAACACCATATATTTT.

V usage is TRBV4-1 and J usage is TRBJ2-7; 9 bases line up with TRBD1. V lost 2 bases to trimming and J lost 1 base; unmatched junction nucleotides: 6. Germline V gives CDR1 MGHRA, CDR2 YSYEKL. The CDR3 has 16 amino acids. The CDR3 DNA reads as TGCGCCAGCAGCCAATTAGTGGGGACAGGGTCCTACGAGCAGTACTTC. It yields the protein CASSQLVGTGSYEQYF.

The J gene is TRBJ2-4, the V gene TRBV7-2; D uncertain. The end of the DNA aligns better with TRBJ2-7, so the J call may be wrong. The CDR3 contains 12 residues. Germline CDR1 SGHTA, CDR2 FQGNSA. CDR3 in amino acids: CASSRLESEQYF. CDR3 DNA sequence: TGTGCCAGCAGCCGACTTGAGAGCGAGCAGTACTTC.

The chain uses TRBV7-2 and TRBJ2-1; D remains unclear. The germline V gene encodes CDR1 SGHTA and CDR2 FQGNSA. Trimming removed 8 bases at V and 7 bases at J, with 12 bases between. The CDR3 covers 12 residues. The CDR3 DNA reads TGTGCCAGCCCCTCAGATCGAAATGAGCAGTTCTTC. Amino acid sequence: CASPSDRNEQFF.

CDR3 nucleotides: TGTGCCTGGAGTTACAGGGGCAATCAGCCCCAGCATTTT. This translates into CAWSYRGNQPQHF. The chain links TRBV30 to TRBJ1-5; D might be TRBD1 (6 bases). Germline V gives CDR1 GTSNPN, CDR2 SVGIG (reference sequence). The CDR3 covers 13 residues. The V end lost 2 bases, the J end lost 2 bases, and 7 bases lay between the germline ends.

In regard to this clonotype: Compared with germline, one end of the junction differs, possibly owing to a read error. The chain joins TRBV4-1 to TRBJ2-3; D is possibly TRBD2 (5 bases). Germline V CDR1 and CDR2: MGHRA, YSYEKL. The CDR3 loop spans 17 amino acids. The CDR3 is CASNQGSSRAVADTQYF. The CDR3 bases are TGCGCCAGCAACCAAGGTTCTAGCCGAGCGGTTGCAGATACGCAGTATTTT.

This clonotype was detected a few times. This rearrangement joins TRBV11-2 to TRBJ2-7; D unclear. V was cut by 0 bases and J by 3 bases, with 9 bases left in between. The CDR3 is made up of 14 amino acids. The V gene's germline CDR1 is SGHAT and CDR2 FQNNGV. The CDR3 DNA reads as TGTGCCAGCAGCTTAGACACGTTAAACTACGAGCAGTACTTC. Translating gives CASSLDTLNYEQYF.

For the CDR3, the DNA is TGTGCCAGCAGCCAGGAGAGCGACCTTAGGGAGACCCAGTACTTC. It specifies CASSQESDLRETQYF. The gene calls are TRBV28 and TRBJ2-5; D unresolved. This CDR3 contains 15 residues. Trimming pared 6 bases from V and 5 bases from J, leaving 19 bases between. Germline values: CDR1 MDHEN, CDR2 SYDVKM.

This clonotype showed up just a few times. The chain's CDR3 is CASSVTGPYGYTF. CDR3 DNA: TGTGCCAGCAGCGTGACAGGACCTTATGGCTACACCTTC. The V and J genes are TRBV27 and TRBJ1-2; possibly TRBD1 for D (6 bases). The CDR3 covers 13 residues. Germline values: CDR1 MNHEY, CDR2 SMNVEV (reference sequence). V lost 6 bases and J lost 5, with 13 bases in between.

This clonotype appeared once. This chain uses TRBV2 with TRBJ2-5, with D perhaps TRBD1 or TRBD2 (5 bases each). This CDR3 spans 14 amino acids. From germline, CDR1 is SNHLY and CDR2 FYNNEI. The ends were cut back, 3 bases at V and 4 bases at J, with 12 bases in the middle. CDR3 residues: CASSDWGIRETQYF. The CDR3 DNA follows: TGTGCCAGCAGTGATTGGGGGATCCGAGAGACCCAGTACTTC.

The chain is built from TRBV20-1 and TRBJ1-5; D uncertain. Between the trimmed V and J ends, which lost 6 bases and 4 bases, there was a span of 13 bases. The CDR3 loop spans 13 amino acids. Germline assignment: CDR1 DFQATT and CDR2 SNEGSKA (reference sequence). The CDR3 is CSASRSDNQPQHF. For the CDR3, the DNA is TGCAGTGCCTCGCGAAGCGATAATCAGCCCCAGCATTTT.